The clone carrying this T cell receptor beta chain has more than one count but fewer than ten. The data stem from a study of blood T cell repertoires in COVID-19. Across the whole study: Collection of acute and convalescent COVID-19 samples took place in the United States, Italy and Spain. T cells, B-cell-depleted T cells, or PBMCs provided the cDNA or gDNA that served as material.

In the original processing: Reference gene primer amplification gave nucleated cell count estimates. The protocol was immunoSEQ multiplex PCR, while the TCRdb copy is restricted to in-frame clones and leaves out a portion. V and J calls and clone size follow that table, whereas D and trimming were derived from the DNA. Of some 150,000 clones listed, 80% are singletons. The CDR3 spans 16 residues. Trimming pared 4 bases from V and 4 bases from J, leaving 17 bases between. Germline CDR1 and CDR2: SGDLS and YYNGEE. The specimen was peripheral blood. This chain links TRBV9 with TRBJ1-4; a weak D match, TRBD1 (5 bases). This receptor was identified in a man between 60 and 75 years old with acute or convalescent COVID-19. The CDR3 bases are TGTGCCAGCAGCCCTACCCCGGGGAGGGGTAATGAAAAACTGTTTTTT. Residues: CASSPTPGRGNEKLFF. The full variable domain, with the rest looked up from reference TRBV9 and TRBJ1-4, is DSGVTQTPKHLITATGQRVTLRCSPRSGDLSVYWYQQSLDQGLQFLIQYYNGEERAKGNILERFSAQQFPDLHSELNLSSLELGDSALYFCASSPTPGRGNEKLFFGSGTQLSVL.